This T cell receptor beta chain was sequenced for a study of glioma-infiltrating T cells after dendritic cell vaccination. Notes on the study in general: Higher TCR clonality did not directly relate to longer survival.

Sequenced by immunoSEQ multiplex PCR; TCRdb stores in-frame clones only, minus some. The repertoire consists of 100,000 or so clones, with around 91% occurring once and the leading ten covering roughly 2.8%. Points on this clone: What it binds is unknown.

Time point in this sample: after dendritic cell vaccination, including at tumor progression/relapse. The trim removed 4 bases at V and 4 bases at J, leaving 10 bases unmatched. CDR3 size: 15 residues. CDR1 is SGHRS, CDR2 YFSETQ, per germline. The TCR comes from a human donor with glioblastoma. Material: blood, obtained after dendritic cell vaccination. The chain is built from TRBV5-1 and TRBJ2-7, with 8 bases lining up with TRBD1. CDR3 sequence reads: CASSPGTQGGYEQYF. CDR3 sequence (DNA): TGCGCCAGCAGCCCGGGGACACAGGGGGGATACGAGCAGTACTTC.